What follows are 13 T cell receptor beta chains derived from one specimen sequenced in a study of coeliac disease. Study findings and constraints: Lower clonality than controls marked TRB and TRG repertoires from active celiac intraepithelial and lamina propria samples.

Sequencing was performed with immunoSEQ multiplex PCR; in TCRdb, only in-frame clones are kept and a portion is missing. The repertoire holds about 3,000 clones, with around half as singletons. These receptors lack a known antigen. The sequenced sample was intraepithelial lymphocytes from the gut. The source is a man aged 45-60 years with active celiac disease.

A single count supports this clone. The J gene is TRBJ1-5, the V gene TRBV12-2. TRBV12-2 is a recognized pseudogene. The CDR3 has 15 residues. This CDR3 reads CASRFGGVFNQPQHF. CDR3 nucleotide sequence: TGTGCAAGTCGCTTCGGGGGGGTTTTTAATCAGCCCCAGCATTTT.

The chain links TRBV10-1 to TRBJ1-5, with D perhaps matching TRBD1 (5 bases). This CDR3 region has 14 residues. The germline CDR1 and CDR2 sequences are WNHNN and SYGVQD (reference sequence). With 6 bases removed from V and 5 bases from J, the gap between germline ends came to 14 bases. In DNA form, the CDR3 reads TGCGCCAGCAGGGGGGGGGTGGCGGATCAGCCCCAGCATTTT. This translates into CASRGGVADQPQHF.

V is TRBV6-5 and J is TRBJ1-3; D is undetermined. The CDR3 sequence is 13 residues long. Trimming removed 5 bases from V and 0 bases from J, with 5 bases in between. Germline V CDR1 and CDR2: MNHEY, SVGAGI. CDR3 loop: CASSQFSGNTIYF. CDR3 sequence (DNA): TGTGCCAGCAGTCAGTTCTCTGGAAACACCATATATTTT.

This clone has a single count. This chain joins TRBV7-2 and TRBJ2-3, with D possibly matching TRBD2 (6 bases). Germline CDR1 SGHTA, CDR2 FQGNSA. There are 13 residues in the CDR3. V dropped 1 base and J dropped 6 bases, with 8 bases sitting between them. This CDR3 reads CASSLGAGDTQYF. CDR3 DNA sequence: TGTGCCAGCAGCTTAGGTGCGGGGGATACGCAGTATTTT. Based on the CDR3 plus reference TRBV7-2 and TRBJ2-3, the full variable domain is GAGVSQSPSNKVTEKGKDVELRCDPISGHTALYWYRQSLGQGLEFLIYFQGNSAPDKSGLPSDRFSAERTGGSVSTLTIQRTQQEDSAVYLCASSLGAGDTQYFGPGTRLTVL.

This clone was counted between two and nine times. The V call is TRBV2, the J call TRBJ1-5, with TRBD1 as a possible D gene (6 bases). This CDR3 contains 14 residues. CDR1 is SNHLY and CDR2 is FYNNEI in the germline V gene. Trimming cost V 8 bases and J 2 bases, with 13 bases left between them. The CDR3 is CASSGVFGNQPQHF. As DNA, the CDR3 is TGTGCCAGCTCAGGGGTATTTGGCAATCAGCCCCAGCATTTT.

On this clone itself: No conserved phenylalanine or tryptophan is present at the end of the CDR3, so a read error is the likely explanation. The chain joins TRBV6-1 to TRBJ1-1; TRBD1 is a possible D gene (5 bases). Trimming left V 2 bases short and J 11 bases short, with 15 bases between. This CDR3 contains 13 residues. CDR1 MNHNS and CDR2 SASEGT come from the germline V gene. CDR3 nucleotides: TGTGCCAGCAGTGAAATACAGGTCAACATGGCTTTCTCT. Translating it yields CASSEIQVNMAFS.

The chain couples TRBV4-3 to TRBJ2-3; 8 bases map to TRBD2. The CDR3 is made up of 19 amino acids. CDR1 is LGHNA, CDR2 YSLEER, per germline. J was trimmed by 7 bases and V by 0 bases; bases with no gene match: 18. The CDR3 coding sequence is TGCGCCAGCAGCCAAGATCCGGGGTACGGGGCGGGAGGTTCGAATACGCAGTATTTT. It codes for CASSQDPGYGAGGSNTQYF.

This chain uses TRBV6-5 with TRBJ2-5, with D possibly TRBD2 on 6 matching bases. Germline V gene lookup returns CDR1 MNHEY and CDR2 SVGAGI. Trimming took 2 bases from V and 5 from J, leaving 9 bases between them. The CDR3 length is 13 residues. The CDR3 spells CASSYPGGETQYF. CDR3 sequence (DNA): TGTGCCAGCAGTTACCCCGGAGGGGAGACCCAGTACTTC.

The CDR3 DNA is TGTGCCAGCAGCCGCGTGAACGGGATCGTCACAGATACGCAGTATTTT. Translated: CASSRVNGIVTDTQYF. The gene calls are TRBV7-8 and TRBJ2-3; the D gene is possibly TRBD2 (5 bases). Per germline, CDR1 SGHVS and CDR2 FQNEAQ. There are 16 residues in the CDR3. Trimming removed 5 bases at V and 2 bases at J, with 17 bases between. The full variable domain, in which reference TRBV7-8 and TRBJ2-3 provide the parts outside the CDR3, is GAGVSQSPRYKVAKRGQDVALRCDPISGHVSLFWYQQALGQGPEFLTYFQNEAQLDKSGLPSDRFFAERPEGSVSTLKIQRTQQEDSAVYLCASSRVNGIVTDTQYFGPGTRLTVL.

The chain carries TRBV2 and TRBJ2-3; TRBD2 matches at 8 bases. The CDR3 sequence is 16 residues long. Germline values: CDR1 SNHLY, CDR2 FYNNEI. With 4 bases clipped from V and 6 bases from J, the junction kept 12 bases outside the gene matches. CDR3 bases: TGTGCCAGCAGTGTTCTGGAGCGGGGGACCGGGGATACGCAGTATTTT. It encodes CASSVLERGTGDTQYF.

The gene calls are TRBV27 and TRBJ2-7, with D unclear. The germline V gene encodes CDR1 MNHEY and CDR2 SMNVEV (reference sequence). Trimming stripped 4 bases from V and 3 bases from J, with 4 bases between. The CDR3 covers 11 residues. CDR3 in amino acids: CASSSYYEQYF. Written as DNA, the CDR3 is TGTGCCAGCAGTTCCTACTACGAGCAGTACTTC.

The rearrangement joins TRBV13 to TRBJ1-2, with D hard to call. With 5 bases removed from V and 8 bases from J, the gap between germline ends came to 15 bases. CDR3 size: 13 residues. The germline V gene encodes CDR1 PRHDT and CDR2 FYEKMQ (reference sequence). The CDR3 bases are TGTGCCAGCAGCGCCCAGGTGGCTGGCGGCTACACCTTC. This sequence encodes CASSAQVAGGYTF.

This chain joins TRBV19 and TRBJ1-3; D is uncertain. CDR3 size: 14 residues. V was cut by 6 bases and J by 1 base, with 10 bases left in between. Germline V gene lookup returns CDR1 LNHDA and CDR2 SQIVND (reference sequence). CDR3 sequence (DNA): TGTGCCAGTAGACCCCTCGGGTCTGGAAACACCATATATTTT. Protein product: CASRPLGSGNTIYF.